The 23 T cell receptor beta chains below all came from one sample that was sequenced in a study of T-cell reconstitution after alpha-beta-depleted transplantation in children. Unique molecular identifiers were incorporated during preparation of the TCRbeta library. In TCRdb, the PCR reads were re-called with MiXCR into one record per CDR3 protein. This table has about 400,000 distinct CDR3 sequences, around 21% appearing once. This material consisted of PBMCs from the stem cell graft donor, taken from the stem cell graft. These receptors were taken from a human donor who donated a stem cell graft to a child with acute myeloid leukemia.

V and J are TRBV28 and TRBJ1-2; no definite D call. Trimming shortened V by 3 bases and J by 3 bases, and 14 bases separated the two germline ends. CDR3 length equals 15 residues. CDR1 is MDHEN, CDR2 SYDVKM, per germline. This chain's CDR3 is CASSFSDRTYYGYTF. The CDR3 region has the DNA TGTGCCAGCAGTTTTTCGGACCGGACGTACTATGGCTACACCTTC.

The gene calls are TRBV3-1 and TRBJ2-4; TRBD2 is a possible D gene (6 bases). Trimming stripped 3 bases from V and 3 bases from J, with 12 bases between. This CDR3 is 15 amino acids long. CDR1 LGHDT and CDR2 YNNKEL come from the germline V gene (reference sequence). The CDR3 bases are TGTGCCAGCAGCCAGTCGACAGCGGGCAAAAACATTCAGTACTTC. It translates to CASSQSTAGKNIQYF.

This clonotype has more than one count but fewer than ten. One junction end does not reproduce the germline sequence, and a read error may be involved. The V call is TRBV12-3 or TRBV12-4, the J call TRBJ2-4; D gene uncertain. The CDR3 is 15 residues long. CDR3 DNA sequence: TGTGCCAGCAGTTTCCGGGCCCCCGACAAACACATTCAGTACTTC. Its protein is CASSFRAPDKHIQYF.

This clonotype has more than one count but fewer than ten. The chain uses TRBV15 and TRBJ2-4, with 8 bases lining up with TRBD1. This CDR3 comprises 16 residues. Losses at the gene ends were 5 bases for V and 1 base for J; bases not matched to a gene: 7. Germline V CDR1 and CDR2: LNHNV, YYDKDF (reference sequence). CDR3 nucleotides: TGTGCCACCAGCGGTCAGGGGGCGCGCGCCAAAAACATTCAGTACTTC. Translated: CATSGQGARAKNIQYF. The whole variable domain, remainder taken from reference TRBV15 and TRBJ2-4, is DAMVIQNPRYQVTQFGKPVTLSCSQTLNHNVMYWYQQKSSQAPKLLFHYYDKDFNNEADTPDNFQSRRPNTSFCFLDIRSPGLGDTAMYLCATSGQGARAKNIQYFGAGTRLSVL.

This clonotype was seen many times. The J gene is TRBJ2-1, the V gene TRBV29-1; 7 nucleotides align to TRBD2. The germline V gene encodes CDR1 SQVTM and CDR2 ANQGSEA. Trimming cost V 4 bases and J 4 bases; bases outside gene matches: 4. The CDR3 contains 13 residues. In DNA form, the CDR3 reads TGCAGCGTTGGGGCGGGAGCGTACAATGAGCAGTTCTTC. Its translation: CSVGAGAYNEQFF.

This clonotype occurred a few times. V and J are TRBV29-1 and TRBJ2-1; 13 bases line up with TRBD2. CDR3 length equals 15 residues. J gave up 4 bases and V 4 bases, and 4 bases lay outside the gene matches. Germline V gene sequence: CDR1 SQVTM, CDR2 ANQGSEA. For the CDR3, the DNA is TGCAGCGTTGGGACTAGCGGGAGTGTTTACAATGAGCAGTTCTTC. Residues: CSVGTSGSVYNEQFF.

The J gene is TRBJ2-3, the V gene TRBV7-9, with D tentatively TRBD2 (6 bases). Trimming shortened V by 6 bases and J by 3 bases, and 10 bases separated the two germline ends. CDR1 is SEHNR and CDR2 is FQNEAQ in the germline V gene (reference sequence). The CDR3 contains 13 residues. In DNA form, the CDR3 reads TGTGCCAGCAGGCTAGCGACGACAGATACGCAGTATTTT. Translated, it gives CASRLATTDTQYF.

This rearrangement joins TRBV27 to TRBJ2-5, with 9 bases identical to TRBD1. The germline V gene encodes CDR1 MNHEY and CDR2 SMNVEV (reference sequence). The CDR3 runs to 17 residues. V dropped 6 bases and J dropped 5; count of bases not matched to a gene: 16. As DNA, the CDR3 is TGTGCCAGCAGAATTGGGACAGGGAGGAGGATCGGGGAGACCCAGTACTTC. Its translation: CASRIGTGRRIGETQYF.

There are a few counts of this clonotype. The chain is built from TRBV29-1 and TRBJ2-3, with TRBD2 identical over 12 bases. This CDR3 has 15 residues. Germline trimming cut 0 bases from V and 6 bases from J; bases unmatched to any gene: 4. The germline V gene has CDR1 SQVTM and CDR2 ANQGSEA. CDR3 protein: CSVEERLAGADTQYF. The CDR3 bases are TGCAGCGTTGAAGAAAGACTAGCGGGAGCTGATACGCAGTATTTT.

This clonotype was recorded at least ten times. The chain couples TRBV6-1 to TRBJ1-2, with 9 bases identical to TRBD1. Germline-derived CDR1 and CDR2 are MNHNS and SASEGT. This CDR3 is built from 14 residues. The V segment lost 2 bases and the J segment 8 bases; nucleotides outside the gene matches: 6. The CDR3 spells CASSESGQGGGYTF. The CDR3 nucleotides read TGTGCCAGCAGTGAATCGGGACAGGGAGGAGGCTACACCTTC.

Of note for this clonotype: A read error may account for a junction end that differs from germline. This chain connects TRBV7-7 to TRBJ2-3, with TRBD2 identical over 10 bases. Germline V CDR1 and CDR2: SSHAT, FNYEAQ (reference sequence). CDR3 length equals 16 residues. This chain's CDR3 is CASSLGVSGRTDTQYF. CDR3 coding DNA: TGTGCTAGCAGCTTAGGGGTTAGCGGGAGGACAGATACGCAGTATTTT.

This clonotype was seen a handful of times. The chain uses TRBV5-1 and TRBJ2-7; D call uncertain. CDR1 and CDR2 from the germline V gene are SGHRS and YFSETQ. Trimming stripped 6 bases from V and 2 bases from J, with 12 bases between. The CDR3 has 13 amino acids. The CDR3 coding sequence is TGCGCCAGCACCGAAGTTGGGGCCTACGAGCAGTACTTC. It is translated as CASTEVGAYEQYF.

A few counts support this clonotype. The chain couples TRBV28 to TRBJ2-1, with 10 bases matching TRBD2. With 5 bases clipped from V and 8 bases from J, the junction kept 9 bases outside the gene matches. Germline V lookup: CDR1 MDHEN, CDR2 SYDVKM. The CDR3 covers 15 residues. The CDR3 DNA is TGTGCCAGCAGTGCCTTAGCGGGAGGTCGCGATGAGCAGTTCTTC. It codes for CASSALAGGRDEQFF.

The chain employs TRBV20-1 and TRBJ1-1; D gene unclear. This CDR3 spans 12 amino acids. V was trimmed by 3 bases and J by 5 bases, leaving 10 bases between them. Germline V gene data show CDR1 as DFQATT and CDR2 as SNEGSKA (reference sequence). For the CDR3, the DNA is TGCAGTGCTAGTTGGCAGGTAACTGAAGCTTTCTTT. It is translated as CSASWQVTEAFF.

This clonotype turned up a few times. The J gene is TRBJ2-1, the V gene TRBV7-6; 10 bases are a match to TRBD2. Germline V lookup: CDR1 SGHVS, CDR2 FNYEAQ. CDR3 length: 14 residues. V lost 6 bases, J lost 6 bases, and 5 bases stayed unmatched. CDR3 coding DNA: TGTGCCAGCAGTAGAGCGGGAGGGGGCAATGAGCAGTTCTTC. It specifies CASSRAGGGNEQFF.

This clonotype has a handful of counts. The chain is built from TRBV6-5 and TRBJ2-1; 12 nucleotides agree with TRBD2. Germline assignment: CDR1 MNHEY and CDR2 SVGAGI. The CDR3 is 16 amino acids. V dropped 2 bases and J dropped 7; count of bases not matched to a gene: 6. As DNA, the CDR3 is TGTGCCAGCAGTTACGAGCTAGCGGGAGGGGGGAATGAGCAGTTCTTC. Its protein product is CASSYELAGGGNEQFF.

This clonotype was detected only a few times. The V gene is TRBV9, the J gene TRBJ2-5, with TRBD1 matching over 8 bases. V gave up 3 bases and J gave up 5 bases; unmatched junction bases: 9. The CDR3 totals 15 residues. The V gene's germline CDR1 is SGDLS and CDR2 YYNGEE. The CDR3 sequence: CASSAADRERETQYF. CDR3 nucleotides: TGTGCCAGCAGCGCCGCGGACAGGGAACGGGAGACCCAGTACTTC.

This clonotype was observed many times. The V gene is TRBV21-1, the J gene TRBJ2-7; the D call TRBD1 from the table was never checked on the DNA. TRBV21-1 is a documented pseudogene. The CDR3 length is 16 residues. CDR3 sequence reads: CASSKAAGQGSYEQYF. CDR3 nucleotide sequence: TGTGCCAGCAGCAAAGCGGCGGGACAGGGGTCCTACGAGCAGTACTTC.

This CDR3 is CASSSRLAGSRYEQYF. The CDR3 nucleotides read TGCGCCAGCAGCTCCAGACTAGCGGGATCCCGCTACGAGCAGTACTTC. This chain uses TRBV5-1 with TRBJ2-7, with 11 bases fitting TRBD2. Trimming at V came to 3 bases and at J to 3 bases, leaving 8 bases not matched to a gene. CDR1 is SGHRS and CDR2 is YFSETQ in the germline V gene. CDR3 length: 16 amino acids.

This clonotype was picked up many times. This chain connects TRBV29-1 to TRBJ1-2; D perhaps matches TRBD1 (5 bases). Per germline, CDR1 SQVTM and CDR2 ANQGSEA. V was shortened by 2 bases and J by 5 bases, with 12 bases between the two germline ends. This CDR3 is built from 13 residues. This CDR3 reads CSVETGTLYGYTF. CDR3 DNA: TGCAGCGTTGAAACTGGGACCTTATATGGCTACACCTTC. Combining the CDR3 with reference TRBV29-1 and TRBJ1-2 gives the whole variable domain SAVISQKPSRDICQRGTSLTIQCQVDSQVTMMFWYRQQPGQSLTLIATANQGSEATYESGFVIDKFPISRPNLTFSTLTVSNMSPEDSSIYLCSVETGTLYGYTFGSGTRLTVV.

This chain connects TRBV3-1 to TRBJ1-5; 8 positions match TRBD1. With V trimmed by 4 bases and J by 3 bases, 11 bases remained unmatched. The CDR3 is 17 amino acids. Germline loops: CDR1 LGHDT, CDR2 YNNKEL (reference sequence). The CDR3 sequence is CASSPDWTGTSNQPQHF. The CDR3 coding sequence is TGTGCCAGCAGCCCGGATTGGACAGGGACCTCCAATCAGCCCCAGCATTTT.

This clonotype was seen once. This chain links TRBV4-1 with TRBJ1-3, with D perhaps TRBD1 (6 bases). Trimming stripped 8 bases from V and 4 bases from J, with 18 bases between. Germline values: CDR1 MGHRA, CDR2 YSYEKL. The CDR3 consists of 15 residues. In DNA form, the CDR3 reads TGCGCCAGCGGACCGGGAGGGGGTCAAGGAAACACCATATATTTT. Its translation: CASGPGGGQGNTIYF.

The sample holds many counts of this clonotype. The rearrangement links TRBV12-3 or TRBV12-4 to TRBJ2-7; a weak D match, TRBD2 (5 bases). V gave up 6 bases and J gave up 3 bases, with 9 bases separating them. The CDR3 is 12 amino acids. CDR3 sequence: CASSPRGYEQYF. CDR3 DNA sequence: TGTGCCAGCAGCCCCCGGGGCTACGAGCAGTACTTC.